The 3 T cell receptor beta chains presented below share a single source sample, sequenced in a study of T cell responses to AZD1222 COVID-19 vaccine. TCRdb's copy holds only in-frame clones and misses some; the assay was immunoSEQ multiplex PCR. The sample lists about 120,000 clones; about 86% were seen once. The sequenced sample was peripheral blood, obtained on day 0 of AZD1222 vaccination. The receptors here all came from an adult in good health.

The chain carries TRBV27 and TRBJ2-1; D unclear. The V gene's germline CDR1 is MNHEY and CDR2 SMNVEV (reference sequence). This CDR3 comprises 11 residues. The V end was cut by 8 bases, the J end by 6 bases, with 8 bases between. In DNA form, the CDR3 reads TGTGCCAGCCTCGGTCCCAATGAGCAGTTCTTC. Protein product: CASLGPNEQFF.

The gene calls are TRBV10-3 and TRBJ1-4; D call uncertain. V was trimmed by 0 bases and J by 6 bases, leaving 11 bases between them. The germline V gene has CDR1 ENHRY and CDR2 SYGVKD. This CDR3 spans 15 amino acids. CDR3 sequence: CAISESKVKDEKLFF. CDR3 DNA sequence: TGTGCCATCAGTGAGTCGAAAGTCAAGGATGAAAAACTGTTTTTT.

This chain joins TRBV18 and TRBJ2-5; D gene uncertain. CDR1 KGHSH and CDR2 LQKENI come from the germline V gene. The CDR3 is made up of 11 amino acids. V lost 5 bases to trimming and J lost 5 bases, with 6 bases between them. The CDR3 loop reads CASSSEETQYF. The CDR3 DNA follows: TGTGCCAGCTCATCGGAGGAGACCCAGTACTTC.